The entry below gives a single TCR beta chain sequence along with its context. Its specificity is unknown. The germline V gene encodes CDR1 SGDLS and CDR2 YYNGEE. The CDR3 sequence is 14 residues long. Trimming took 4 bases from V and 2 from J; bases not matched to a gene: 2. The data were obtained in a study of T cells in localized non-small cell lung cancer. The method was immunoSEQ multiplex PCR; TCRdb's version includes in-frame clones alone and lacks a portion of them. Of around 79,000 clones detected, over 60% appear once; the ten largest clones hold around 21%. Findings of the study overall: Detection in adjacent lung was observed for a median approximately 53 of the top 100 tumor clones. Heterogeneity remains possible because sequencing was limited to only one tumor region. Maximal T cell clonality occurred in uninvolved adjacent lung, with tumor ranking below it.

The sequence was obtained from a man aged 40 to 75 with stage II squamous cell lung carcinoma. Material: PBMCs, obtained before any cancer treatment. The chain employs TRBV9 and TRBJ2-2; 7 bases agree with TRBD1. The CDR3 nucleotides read TGTGCCAGCAGCAGGGACAGAAACACCGGGGAGCTGTTTTTT. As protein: CASSRDRNTGELFF.